Listed below are T cell receptor beta chains from one sample, sequenced in a study of T cell repertoires in cytomegalovirus infection. One entry per CDR3 protein, called by TCRdb with MiXCR from the reads. Here the sample spans about 570,000 distinct CDR3 sequences, under 45% being singletons. No antigens are known for them. Sequenced material: cultured PBMCs, taken from culture after CMV antigen stimulation. The receptors come from a human donor in good health (CMV status not recorded). Some clones in this sample may be carry-over from other donors' samples. CDR3s include the opening cysteine and the closing phenylalanine or tryptophan. The D gene is left open where the match is weak. For some rows the clone size is stated as once, few or many, or as a class when expanded; others skip it.

length	size	J	D	V	CDR3	DNA
13	few	TRBJ1-2	-	TRBV6-1	CASSERALYGYTF	TGTGCCAGCAGTGAACGGGCCCTCTATGGCTACACCTTC
15	-	TRBJ2-2	-	TRBV2	CASKIRGQNTGELFF	TGTGCCAGCAAGATCAGGGGACAGAACACCGGGGAGCTGTTTTTT
15	-	TRBJ1-2	-	TRBV6-2/TRBV6-3	CASRTSRGPPSGYTF	TGTGCCAGCAGAACCAGCAGGGGTCCACCAAGTGGCTACACCTTC
14	-	TRBJ2-5	TRBD2	TRBV12-3/TRBV12-4	CASHRSSGGETQYF	TGTGCCAGCCATCGATCTAGCGGGGGTGAGACCCAGTACTTC
14	-	TRBJ1-1	TRBD1	TRBV6-1	CASSEGDRGLEAFF	TGTGCCAGCAGTGAAGGGGACAGGGGTTTGGAAGCTTTCTTT
14	-	TRBJ1-5	TRBD1	TRBV4-1	CASSVRDRDQPQHF	TGCGCCAGCAGCGTCCGGGACAGGGACCAGCCCCAGCATTTT
15	few	TRBJ1-5	-	TRBV19	CASTYSGWDNQPQHF	TGTGCCAGTACGTACTCGGGGTGGGACAATCAGCCCCAGCATTTT
17	-	TRBJ2-1	-	TRBV7-6	CASSLAPPGPTRNEQFF	TGTGCCAGCAGCTTAGCGCCCCCTGGGCCTACCAGGAATGAGCAGTTCTTC
13	-	TRBJ1-5	-	TRBV2	CASSDKPPLPQHF	TGTGCCAGCAGTGACAAACCCCCCCTGCCCCAGCATTTT
15	-	TRBJ2-3	TRBD1	TRBV2	CASSADRGGTDTQYF	TGTGCCAGCAGTGCCGACAGGGGGGGCACAGATACGCAGTATTTT
14	few	TRBJ2-3	-	TRBV11-2	CASSLGRLEDTQYF	TGTGCCAGCAGCCTGGGACGCCTCGAAGATACGCAGTATTTT